This is a list of T cell receptor beta chains from one sample in a study of blood T cell repertoires in COVID-19. Sequencing used immunoSEQ multiplex PCR; TCRdb keeps in-frame clones, though not all of them. This table has fewer than 300,000 clones, approximately 84% appearing once. The source material was peripheral blood. These receptor sequences come from a human donor in a cohort sampled during active COVID-19. Both conserved end residues are part of each CDR3. The D gene is left open where the match is weak. Not all rows give a size; the values are once, few, many and, for expanded clones, a class.

V	D	J	size	CDR3	DNA
TRBV19	.	TRBJ2-6	.	CASRHSSGANVLTF	TGTGCCAGTAGGCACAGCTCTGGGGCCAACGTCCTGACTTTC
TRBV2	TRBD2	TRBJ2-7	few	CASSGREREIAYEQYF	TGTGCCAGCAGTGGCCGGGAGCGGGAGATTGCCTACGAGCAGTACTTC
TRBV6-2/TRBV6-3	.	TRBJ2-2	.	CASSRGSPNTGELFF	TGTGCCAGCAGTCGGGGGTCCCCGAACACCGGGGAGCTGTTTTTT
TRBV19	.	TRBJ2-4	.	CASTIYVRNIQYF	TGTGCCAGTACCATATACGTGCGAAACATTCAGTACTTC
TRBV7-8	TRBD2	TRBJ2-3	once	CASSPHSGGSSTDTQYF	TGTGCCAGCAGCCCACATAGCGGGGGGTCTAGCACAGATACGCAGTATTTT
TRBV18	.	TRBJ2-3	.	CASSTDLLRGTDTQYF	TGTGCCAGCTCGACGGATCTCCTCAGGGGCACAGATACGCAGTATTTT
TRBV6-5	.	TRBJ1-1	.	CASIRGTGNTEAFF	TGTGCCAGCATACGGGGGACGGGGAACACTGAAGCTTTCTTT
TRBV25-1	.	TRBJ1-6	.	CASTRAGLNSPLHF	TGTGCCAGCACTCGGGCAGGACTTAATTCACCCCTCCACTTT
TRBV6-1	.	TRBJ2-7	.	CASSEAQGAPYEQYF	TGTGCCAGCAGTGAGGCACAGGGAGCCCCCTACGAGCAGTACTTC
TRBV5-5	.	TRBJ2-7	.	CASSLFSYEQYF	TGTGCCAGCAGCTTGTTCAGCTACGAGCAGTACTTC
TRBV29-1	TRBD1	TRBJ2-5	.	CSMTGAQETQYF	TGCAGCATGACAGGGGCACAAGAGACCCAGTACTTC
TRBV10-3	.	TRBJ2-7	.	CATKGGGGVGEQYF	TGTGCCACCAAAGGGGGTGGTGGAGTTGGCGAGCAGTACTTC
TRBV5-5	TRBD1	TRBJ1-3	.	CASSLSPGQGAGNTIYF	TGTGCCAGCAGCTTATCACCGGGACAGGGAGCCGGAAACACCATATATTTT
TRBV2	TRBD2	TRBJ2-1	.	CASEGLAGFNEQFF	TGTGCTTCTGAGGGGCTAGCGGGGTTTAATGAGCAGTTCTTC
TRBV19	.	TRBJ2-4	once	CASSIGDSKNIQYF	TGTGCCAGTAGTATAGGTGACAGCAAAAACATTCAGTACTTC
TRBV4-2	TRBD2	TRBJ2-5	.	CASSQGTSGGAQETQYF	TGTGCCAGCAGCCAGGGGACTAGCGGGGGGGCCCAAGAGACCCAGTACTTC
TRBV6-5	TRBD1	TRBJ1-2	.	CASSRTGLYGYTF	TGTGCCAGCAGCCGGACAGGGCTCTATGGCTACACCTTC
TRBV9	TRBD2	TRBJ2-1	.	CASSPGTSGGVSEQFF	TGTGCCAGCAGCCCGGGGACTAGCGGGGGGGTAAGTGAGCAGTTCTTC
TRBV4-3	TRBD1	TRBJ2-7	.	CASSQANRGEQYF	TGCGCCAGCAGCCAAGCAAACAGGGGCGAGCAGTACTTC
TRBV6-1	TRBD2	TRBJ2-5	.	CASSDLAGGPRETQYF	TGTGCCAGCAGTGACCTAGCGGGAGGGCCGCGGGAGACCCAGTACTTC
TRBV2	.	TRBJ2-1	.	CASSEERYNEQFF	TGTGCCAGCAGTGAGGAGCGTTACAATGAGCAGTTCTTC
TRBV3-1/TRBV3-2	TRBD1	TRBJ2-5	.	CASSQSGTGWETQYF	TGTGCCAGCAGTCAGTCCGGGACAGGGTGGGAGACCCAGTACTTC
TRBV10-3	.	TRBJ1-1	.	CAISESLGARTEAFF	TGTGCCATCAGTGAGTCCTTGGGGGCCCGCACTGAAGCTTTCTTT